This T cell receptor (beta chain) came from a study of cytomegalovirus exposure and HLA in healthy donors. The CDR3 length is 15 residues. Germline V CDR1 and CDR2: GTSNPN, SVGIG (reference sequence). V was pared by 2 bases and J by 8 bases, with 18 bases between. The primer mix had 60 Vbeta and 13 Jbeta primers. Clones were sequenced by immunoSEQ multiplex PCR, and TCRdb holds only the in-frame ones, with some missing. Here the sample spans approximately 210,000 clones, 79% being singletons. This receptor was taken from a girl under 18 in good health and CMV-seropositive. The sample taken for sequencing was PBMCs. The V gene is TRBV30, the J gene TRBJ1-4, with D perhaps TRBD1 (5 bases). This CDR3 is CAWSSPWTTGEKLFF. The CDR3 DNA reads TGTGCCTGGAGTTCCCCCTGGACAACCGGAGAAAAACTGTTTTTT.